In its sample, the clone carrying this T cell receptor (beta chain) was seen many times. From about 0.5 ug of total RNA, TCR beta-specific cDNA was reverse-transcribed using a constant-region primer. Libraries for TCR beta were built through three nested multiplex PCR rounds, which together made up a slightly modified ARM-PCR procedure. The first two PCR rounds used TRBV1-TRBV30 forward primers with a C-beta reverse primer, about 10 cycles each. TCRdb redid the calling of the multiplex PCR reads with MiXCR, one entry per CDR3 protein. The sample carries a few hundred thousand distinct CDR3 sequences, nearly 60% recorded once. This entry is derived from a study of tumor-infiltrating lymphocytes in primary liver carcinoma. In germline, CDR1 is SQVTM, CDR2 ANQGSEA. CDR3 size: 14 residues. Unsorted whole blood supplied the blood RNA, and germline DNA was isolated too.

The receptor was derived from a woman younger than 45 with primary liver carcinoma and hepatitis B virus infection. Sequencing was carried out using peripheral blood. The chain uses TRBV29-1 and TRBJ2-2, with D tentatively TRBD1 (6 bases). Written as DNA, the CDR3 is TGCAGTACCACCGGGACAAGGAACACCGGGGAGCTGTTTTTT. Translation gives CSTTGTRNTGELFF.